The source of this T cell receptor (beta chain) is a study of control samples from healthy donors and cancer patients. Generated by immunoSEQ multiplex PCR, the TCRdb table keeps only in-frame clones and is missing some. The sample contains around 140,000 clones, 90% to 95% of which appear only once. J lost 5 bases, V lost 1 base, and 3 bases had no gene match. Germline assignment: CDR1 LGHDT and CDR2 YNNKEL (reference sequence). There are 14 residues in the CDR3. Material: blood. The chain employs TRBV3-1 (or the pseudogene TRBV3-2) and TRBJ2-3, with TRBD2 matching 7 bases. The sequence was collected from a man younger than 35 in good health. The CDR3 sequence is CASSQGERGDTQYF. CDR3 sequence (DNA): TGTGCCAGCAGCCAAGGGGAGCGGGGAGATACGCAGTATTTT.